This note documents a single TCR beta chain sequence. The table lists this clone with a count of one. Its specific antigen is unknown. No qualities accompany the bases; no much larger clone lies one base away. Healthy HIV-negative adults with no recently reported acute infections or vaccinations were included as donors. Only Caucasian adults living in Nashville, Tennessee, USA were represented among the donors. Magnetic negative selection was used to enrich CD4+ T cells, after which naive cells were positively selected on CD45RA and the negative fraction became the memory subset. Blood was collected by leukapheresis, and PBMCs were isolated by Ficoll-Histopaque density gradient centrifugation and then cryopreserved in liquid nitrogen vapor phase. Analytical flow cytometry was used to check the purity and quantity of each magnetically sorted T cell population. Each sorted fraction had its genomic DNA isolated and then quantified by UV absorbance on a Nanodrop 2000c.

Spanning cysteine to phenylalanine, the CDR3 consists of 15 amino acids. Kept here is only the CDR3 DNA, which spans 45 bases and is read in frame from base 1. From V the trimming removes 6 bases and from J it removes 2 bases, while the gene matches leave 7 bases of the junction unaccounted for. CDR1 and CDR2 (MDHEN, SYDVKM) derive from the germline V gene. The sample originates from a study of shared clonotypes between healthy human individuals (dated by TCRdb to about 2020). Background for the entire study: The cohort comprised two women and a few men aged 18 to 49 years. The study deeply sequenced blood TCR repertoires of about 5 healthy adults to estimate repertoire size and the extent of clonotype sharing between individuals. Leukapheresis yielded between about 0.8 and 8.9 billion PBMCs per donor. Libraries were prepared and TCR repertoires were sequenced by different laboratories using diverse techniques, in order to increase sequencing depth and limit assay-specific biases. Per donor, three plates each were used for CD4 naive and CD4 memory, two for CD8 naive, and one for CD8 memory. What the research found in general, with its limitations: Sampling was restricted to blood, and TCR repertoires in tissue are likely to differ from TCR repertoires in blood. Sharing across a few donors was observed for approximately 4.6% of naive CD4, 3.5% of naive CD8, about 2.3% of memory CD4, and approximately 0.41% of memory CD8 clonotypes. Pairwise subsampling indicated that sequencing depth was expected to affect the degree of clonotype sharing among donors. The genetic and exposure-history diversity represented was limited by the small number of donors. Estimated clonotype richness was generally larger for naive than for memory subsets. Even with the large sequencing depth, rarefaction of the sorted-subset datasets indicated that sequencing was incomplete. Compared with non-shared clonotypes, clonotypes shared by all four sorted-subset donors had higher generation probabilities.

TCR CDR3 regions were amplified from genomic DNA by multiplex PCR using the deep immunoSEQ assay. Extracted genomic DNA from each cell subset was spread evenly across all wells of several immunoSEQ 96-well plates, with each plate serving as a replicate. For sorted subsets, roughly 200 ng genomic DNA, equal to 30,000 or so T cell genomes, was loaded into each replicate PCR. Purified libraries were quantified with a Qubit 3.0 fluorometer, sized on a Bioanalyzer 2100, and re-quantified with the KAPA Library Quantification kit. Every immunoSEQ 96-well plate was sequenced on a separate single-read 150-cycle Illumina NextSeq 550 flow cell. The source study handled its data this way. The immunoSEQ output contained only junctional sequences without quality scores, so filtering could not match that applied to full-length reads. To assign V/J genes and CDR3, sequences were annotated using PyIR, a Python wrapper for IgBLAST v1.9, with IMGT germline references. Any read was removed if the V/J assignment was weak (E-value above 1e-6), the CDR3 was missing, or the read contained stop codons, out-of-frame junctions, or ambiguous translated residues. V3J clonotypes were defined as sequences sharing the same inferred V gene, J gene, and CDR3 amino acid sequence. The percentage overlap between two repertoires was calculated by dividing the number of shared unique clonotypes by the size of the smaller repertoire. Richness of each repertoire was evaluated using RTK rarefaction, the Chao1 estimator, and Recon v2.1 estimates of unobserved clonotypes. Generation probabilities for all TCRbeta clonotypes obtained by the gDNA method from a handful of donors were computed using OLGA. What TCRdb holds here is the immuneACCESS table cut down to in-frame rearrangements. Part of the clones is not present; checked against another copy, under half of the missing clones reflect an unresolved V gene, and the others are unexplained. V, J and clone size reflect that table, while D and trimming were determined from the DNA. The sample yields over 1.4 million clones; approximately 97% were counted once. The ten biggest clones cover over 1% of the sample.

The chain uses TRBV28 and TRBJ2-7, with 10 middle bases fitting TRBD2. The receptor was derived from a man aged 25 to 40 in good health. The sample taken for sequencing was naive CD4+ T cells sorted from blood. The cell subset or site label corresponds to: CD45RA+ positively selected. The CDR3: CASSSSGSATYEQYF. The nucleotides are TGTGCCAGCAGCTCTAGCGGGAGTGCAACCTACGAGCAGTACTTC. The entire variable domain, with the stretches around the CDR3 drawn from the reference TRBV28 and TRBJ2-7 proteins, is DVKVTQSSRYLVKRTGEKVFLECVQDMDHENMFWYRQDPGLGLRLIYFSYDVKMKEKGDIPEGYSVSREKKERFSLILESASTNQTSMYLCASSSSGSATYEQYFGPGTRLTVT.